This entry features one T cell receptor beta chain sequence. Its specificity is unknown. This entry belongs to a study of cytomegalovirus exposure and HLA in healthy donors. Study overall: From about 180 million T cells, an earlier analysis saw roughly 120 million unique TCR beta sequences. Among over 300 genotyped donors, approximately 80% fell in the Caucasian-associated ancestry cluster.

Findings and caveats of the study: Looking again later, the authors saw that most CMV-associated TCR beta chains seemed HLA-restricted.

CDR3 length: 16 residues. Germline CDR1 SGHRS, CDR2 YFSETQ. Between the trimmed V and J ends, which lost 0 bases and 2 bases, there was a span of 14 bases. 13 Jbeta primers and 60 Vbeta primers were used for the PCR. Only in-frame clones appear in the TCRdb table, and some are missing; sequencing was by immunoSEQ multiplex PCR. This sample has some 140,000 clones, with about 80% found just once. The sample was PBMCs. This clonotype originated in a man younger than 45 in good health and CMV-seropositive. The chain couples TRBV5-1 to TRBJ2-5; tentatively, D is TRBD1 (7 bases). The CDR3 coding sequence is TGCGCCAGCAGCTTGGGCCCTCAGGGGGGTCAAGAGACCCAGTACTTC. It translates to CASSLGPQGGQETQYF.